What follows describes a single TCR beta chain. The data are from a study of T cells after yellow fever vaccination. This CDR3 comprises 16 residues. Per the germline V gene, CDR1 is MGHRA and CDR2 is YSYEKL. Germline trimming cut 4 bases from V and 3 bases from J; bases unmatched to any gene: 8. TCRdb used MiXCR to reprocess the 5' RACE reads, holding one entry per CDR3 protein. The sample records more than 65,000 distinct CDR3 sequences, about an eighth being singletons. The TCR originated in a man aged 18 to 30 who received the YFV17D yellow fever vaccine. The chain uses TRBV4-1 and TRBJ2-7; TRBD1 agrees at 11 bases. The starting material was CD8+ T cells not binding an NS4B(214-222) dextramer, sorted from PBMCs, obtained roughly 20 days after the first yellow fever vaccination. CDR3 nucleotides: TGCGCCAGCAGCCCAGCTTCCGGGACAGGGGGCTACGAGCAGTACTTC. This gives the protein CASSPASGTGGYEQYF.